This T cell receptor beta chain is drawn from a study of OX40 agonist ivuxolimab in advanced cancers. In terms of the full investigation: The costimulatory receptor OX40 (CD134) was targeted by ivuxolimab, a fully human IgG2 agonistic monoclonal antibody. Intravenous ivuxolimab was administered to patients every 2 weeks at six dose levels: 0.01, 0.1, 0.3, 1.5, 3 and 10 mg/kg. Of the approximately 50 dose-escalation patients, hepatocellular carcinoma was present in about 20, melanoma in approximately 15, renal cell carcinoma in 9 and head and neck cancer in 9. In the dose-escalation cohort, approximately 82% of patients were male, and the mean age was approximately 60 years, with a range of about 23 to 85. Prior anti-PD-1, anti-PD-L1 or anti-CTLA-4 therapy was permitted, and 35% to 40% of dose-escalation patients had received checkpoint inhibitors. Partial responses occurred in three dose-escalation patients: two with cutaneous melanoma and one with hepatocellular carcinoma. The point of sequencing TCRbeta in the periphery was to test whether ivuxolimab changed TCR sequence diversity and drove clonal T-cell expansion. The paper covers the monotherapy dose-escalation part of the phase I ivuxolimab trial, which included N of about 50 patients.

From the cysteine up to the phenylalanine, the CDR3 has a length of 13 residues. The entry retains the CDR3 DNA only, 39 bases that are in frame from base 1. Via the germline V gene, CDR1 is SGHTA and CDR2 FQGNSA. Germline trimming: 8 bases from V, 2 bases from J; junction bases outside gene matches: 5. On this clone: No cognate antigen has been identified for it. Base qualities are not at hand, and no much larger clone is one base apart.

The trial excluded patients who had a history of autoimmune disease or were on systemic immunosuppression. In every dose cohort, peripheral blood was drawn for TCR sequencing at baseline, cycle 4 day 1, and cycle 7 day 1. Samples came from an open-label, multicenter, first-in-human phase I dose-escalation trial of ivuxolimab. Adults with locally advanced or metastatic melanoma, renal cell carcinoma, hepatocellular carcinoma or head and neck squamous cell carcinoma were enrolled in the trial. Before TCR sequencing, CD4+ T cells and CD8+ T cells from peripheral blood were sorted into separate populations. Study-wide findings and limitations: At doses of 0.1 to 3.0 mg/kg, clonal expansion of both CD4+ and CD8+ T cells in blood was seen between baseline and week 6. After ivuxolimab, CD8+ T cells had more expanded clones than CD4+ T cells on average. In the 0.1-3.0 mg/kg groups, partial responders had among the lowest normalized peripheral clonal expansion, particularly in CD8+ T cells. Low levels of normalized T-cell clonal expansion were also seen in some nonresponding patients. The antigen specificity of the peripheral T cells that underwent clonal expansion was not determined.

Genomic DNA was extracted from sorted cells for sequencing of the TCRbeta CDR3 region. The immunoSEQ Assay was used to sequence the TCRbeta CDR3 regions. TCRdb limited this immuneACCESS table to in-frame rearrangements with V and J called. A share of clones is missing; checked studies link under half to unresolved V genes, and the rest is unexplained. Present in this sample are about 73,000 clones, around 90% of which were seen just once. The ten largest clones add up to approximately 0.49% of the sample. The TCR originated in an adult with an advanced solid tumor such as melanoma, head and neck, liver or kidney cancer. This sample comprised CD4+ or CD8+ T cells sorted from blood, obtained in a trial of the OX40 agonist ivuxolimab. The chain joins TRBV7-2 to TRBJ2-5, and 7 bases in between align with TRBD2. The CDR3 reads CASRLGGQETQYF. The nucleotides read TGTGCCAGCCGCCTCGGGGGGCAAGAGACCCAGTACTTC.